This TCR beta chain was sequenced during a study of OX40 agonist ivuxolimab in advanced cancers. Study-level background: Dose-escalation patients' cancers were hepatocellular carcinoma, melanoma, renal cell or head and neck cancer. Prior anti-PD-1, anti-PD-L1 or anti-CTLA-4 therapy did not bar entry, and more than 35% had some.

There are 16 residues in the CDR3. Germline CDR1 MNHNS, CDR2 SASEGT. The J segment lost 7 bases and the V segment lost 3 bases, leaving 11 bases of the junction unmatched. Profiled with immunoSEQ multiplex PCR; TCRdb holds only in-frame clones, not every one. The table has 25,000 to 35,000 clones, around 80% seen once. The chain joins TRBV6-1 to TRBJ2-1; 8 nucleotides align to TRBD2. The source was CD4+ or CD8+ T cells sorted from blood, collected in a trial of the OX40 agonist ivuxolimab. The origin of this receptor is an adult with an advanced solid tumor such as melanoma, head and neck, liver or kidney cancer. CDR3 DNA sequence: TGTGCCAGCAGTGACTTCGGGACTAGGGGTGTGAATGAGCAGTTCTTC. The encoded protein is CASSDFGTRGVNEQFF.